The 31 T cell receptor beta chains given below trace back to one sample, sequenced in a study of blood T cell repertoires in COVID-19. Assay used: immunoSEQ multiplex PCR; TCRdb lists only in-frame clones, some missing. This sample yields some 390,000 clones, of which approximately 91% are seen a single time; approximately 1.5% belongs to the top ten. Material: peripheral blood. The receptors shown here come from a woman in her forties with COVID-19, enrolled during active disease.

The chain carries TRBV7-3 and TRBJ1-5; D ambiguous. V lost 6 bases and J 2 bases, leaving 29 bases between the germline ends. The germline V gene encodes CDR1 SGHTA and CDR2 FQGTGA. There are 20 residues in the CDR3. CDR3 amino acids: CASSLKCYYLRGTGNQPQHF. CDR3 DNA: TGTGCCAGCAGTCTAAAGTGTTATTATTTACGGGGAACCGGCAATCAGCCCCAGCATTTT.

The rearrangement joins TRBV4-1 to TRBJ1-4, with D hard to call. V lost 3 bases, J lost 8 bases, and 10 bases lay in between. The germline CDR1 and CDR2 sequences are MGHRA and YSYEKL. This CDR3 region has 13 residues. This CDR3 reads CASSHLRGEKLFF. CDR3 DNA: TGCGCCAGCAGCCACCTTAGAGGCGAAAAACTGTTTTTT.

As for this clone: The identical CDR3 is also encoded by other nucleotide sequences in the sample. The chain has TRBV5-1 and TRBJ1-1; D is perhaps TRBD1 (5 bases). V gave up 0 bases and J gave up 0 bases, with 9 bases separating them. CDR1 SGHRS and CDR2 YFSETQ come from the germline V gene. The CDR3 is 15 residues long. In DNA form, the CDR3 reads TGCGCCAGCAGCTTGGGGGCAGGGATGAACACTGAAGCTTTCTTT. Amino acids: CASSLGAGMNTEAFF.

This clone was counted a single time. This chain links TRBV19 with TRBJ2-2, with D possibly TRBD1 on 6 matching bases. This CDR3 region has 14 residues. Trimming took off 7 bases at V and 1 base at J, with 10 bases between the two ends. Germline CDR1 LNHDA, CDR2 SQIVND (reference sequence). Written as DNA, the CDR3 is TGTGCCAGTACAGAGGGACAGAACACCGGGGAGCTGTTTTTT. Its translation: CASTEGQNTGELFF.

This clone has a single count. The V and J genes are TRBV27 and TRBJ1-1; D ambiguous. In germline, CDR1 is MNHEY, CDR2 SMNVEV (reference sequence). Between the trimmed V and J ends, which lost 7 bases and 1 base, there was a span of 16 bases. This CDR3 comprises 15 residues. The DNA of the CDR3 is TGTGCCAGCAAGATTTCGCCGGTCCAGAACACTGAAGCTTTCTTT. Residues: CASKISPVQNTEAFF.

V usage is TRBV7-8 and J usage is TRBJ2-7; 7 bases fit TRBD2. The CDR3 has 14 amino acids. Germline assignment: CDR1 SGHVS and CDR2 FQNEAQ. Trimming at V came to 4 bases and at J to 5 bases, leaving 8 bases not matched to a gene. As DNA, the CDR3 is TGTGCCAGCAGCTCCATCCGGACTAGTGACGAGCAGTACTTC. Translated, it gives CASSSIRTSDEQYF.

The J gene is TRBJ1-6, the V gene TRBV7-2, with TRBD1 matching over 7 bases. With V trimmed by 5 bases and J by 6 bases, 10 bases remained unmatched. Germline V lookup: CDR1 SGHTA, CDR2 FQGNSA. The CDR3 sequence is 16 residues long. The CDR3 DNA follows: TGTGCCAGCAGCCCCAGGTCGGGACAGACTAATTCACCCCTCCACTTT. It is translated as CASSPRSGQTNSPLHF.

The chain employs TRBV7-9 and TRBJ2-3, with 11 bases lining up with TRBD2. This CDR3 comprises 16 residues. With 5 bases clipped from V and 4 bases from J, the junction kept 8 bases outside the gene matches. Germline V gene data show CDR1 as SEHNR and CDR2 as FQNEAQ (reference sequence). CDR3 loop: CASSRVSGGGPDTQYF. The CDR3 DNA sequence: TGTGCCAGCAGCCGCGTTAGCGGGGGGGGCCCAGATACGCAGTATTTT.

As concerns this clone: Additional DNA sequences in this sample encode the identical CDR3. The chain has TRBV7-9 and TRBJ1-1, with D unclear. V was cut by 6 bases and J by 0 bases, with 8 bases left in between. CDR3 length: 13 residues. CDR1 and CDR2 (germline): SEHNR, FQNEAQ (reference sequence). The chain's CDR3 is CASSLTVNTEAFF. The CDR3 DNA is TGTGCCAGCAGTCTTACAGTGAACACTGAAGCTTTCTTT.

The J gene is TRBJ1-2, the V gene TRBV12-3 or TRBV12-4; D ambiguous. CDR3 size: 13 residues. The V gene lost 6 bases and the J gene lost 0 bases, with 8 bases spanning the gap. CDR3 loop: CASSPRANYGYTF. CDR3 in DNA: TGTGCCAGCAGCCCGAGAGCTAACTATGGCTACACCTTC.

The gene calls are TRBV7-9 and TRBJ2-7, with 9 bases aligning to TRBD2. Germline loops: CDR1 SEHNR, CDR2 FQNEAQ (reference sequence). V lost 0 bases and J lost 5; bases outside the gene matches: 8. The CDR3 runs 16 residues. The CDR3 DNA is TGTGCCAGCAGCTTAGCGGTGGCGGGAGGGCCCCACGAGCAGTACTTC. This encodes CASSLAVAGGPHEQYF.

CDR3 in DNA: TGTGCCAGCAGTTTCTCTACAGGGGGGACTGAAGCTTTCTTT. This gives the protein CASSFSTGGTEAFF. The chain employs TRBV27 and TRBJ1-1, with TRBD1 identical over 8 bases. CDR3 length: 14 residues. CDR1 and CDR2 from the germline V gene are MNHEY and SMNVEV (reference sequence). Losses at the gene ends were 3 bases for V and 5 bases for J; bases not matched to a gene: 5.

The CDR3 sequence: CAISEYLAGYTF. DNA of the CDR3: TGTGCCATCAGTGAATATTTAGCTGGCTACACCTTC. J is TRBJ1-2 and V is TRBV10-3; D remains ambiguous. The CDR3 covers 12 residues. V shed 3 bases and J shed 7 bases, with 9 bases lying between them. Germline CDR1 and CDR2: ENHRY and SYGVKD.

In nucleotides, the CDR3 is TGTGCCACCAGTGAACCCGGACAGTTTAATCAGCCCCAGCATTTT. Translated: CATSEPGQFNQPQHF. The genes are TRBV24-1 and TRBJ1-5, with D possibly TRBD1 on 6 matching bases. The V end was cut by 4 bases, the J end by 4 bases, with 13 bases between. Germline lookup yields CDR1 KGHDR and CDR2 SFDVKD. The CDR3 has 15 residues.

The genes are TRBV4-1 and TRBJ2-5; D not resolved. CDR3 length: 14 residues. Trimming took 0 bases from V and 5 from J, leaving 10 bases between them. CDR1 and CDR2 (germline): MGHRA, YSYEKL. CDR3 nucleotides: TGCGCCAGCAGCCAAGATGCTGGCACGGAGACCCAGTACTTC. Amino acids: CASSQDAGTETQYF.

The chain recombines TRBV12-3 or TRBV12-4 with TRBJ2-2, with a possible D match to TRBD1 (5 bases). V was shortened by 5 bases and J by 8 bases, with 9 bases between the two germline ends. The CDR3 extends over 12 amino acids. The CDR3 DNA sequence: TGTGCCAGCAGTCAACGGACAGGGGAGCTGTTTTTT. This sequence encodes CASSQRTGELFF.

The V call is TRBV19, the J call TRBJ2-1; the match to TRBD2 covers 10 bases. Per the germline V gene, CDR1 is LNHDA and CDR2 is SQIVND (reference sequence). The V gene end was trimmed by 5 bases and the J gene end by 4 bases; junction bases not matched to a gene: 8. CDR3 length: 16 residues. The CDR3 nucleotides read TGTGCCAGTAGTGGGCTAGCGGGAGCAGGTTACAATGAGCAGTTCTTC. Protein: CASSGLAGAGYNEQFF.

The gene calls are TRBV15 and TRBJ1-1; a weak D match, TRBD1 (5 bases). From germline, CDR1 is LNHNV and CDR2 YYDKDF (reference sequence). The CDR3 is made up of 15 amino acids. V was cut by 0 bases and J by 0 bases, with 8 bases left in between. This CDR3 is CATSRDGAMNTEAFF. DNA for the CDR3: TGTGCCACCAGCAGAGATGGGGCGATGAACACTGAAGCTTTCTTT.

This chain's CDR3 is CASSRDRGLGRNTEAFF. Here the CDR3 DNA reads TGTGCCAGCTCACGCGACAGGGGGCTGGGTAGGAACACTGAAGCTTTCTTT. This sequence joins TRBV18 and TRBJ1-1; 10 bases fit TRBD1. This CDR3 contains 17 residues. Germline V gives CDR1 KGHSH, CDR2 LQKENI. The V and J ends lost 4 bases and 1 base, in that order; junction bases with no gene match: 9.

The chain joins TRBV18 to TRBJ1-2; the D gene is possibly TRBD1 (6 bases). The germline V gene has CDR1 KGHSH and CDR2 LQKENI. The CDR3 contains 16 residues. Trimming cost V 5 bases and J 4 bases, with 20 bases left between them. For the CDR3, the DNA is TGTGCCAGCTCAGAACAACAGGGCCAAGACGGCTATGGCTACACCTTC. This sequence encodes CASSEQQGQDGYGYTF.

The genes are TRBV9 and TRBJ2-3; TRBD1 might be the D (5 bases). The CDR3 length is 15 residues. Germline V gives CDR1 SGDLS, CDR2 YYNGEE. Trimming cost V 0 bases and J 0 bases, with 8 bases left between them. The CDR3 sequence is CASSVEQGSTDTQYF. For the CDR3, the DNA is TGTGCCAGCAGCGTAGAGCAGGGAAGCACAGATACGCAGTATTTT.

This sequence joins TRBV7-9 and TRBJ2-7; 7 bases are a match to TRBD1. The CDR3 sequence is 15 residues long. V gave up 4 bases and J gave up 5 bases; unmatched junction bases: 11. Germline V gene lookup returns CDR1 SEHNR and CDR2 FQNEAQ (reference sequence). This CDR3 reads CASSSPKAGGDEQYF. The CDR3 DNA is TGTGCCAGCAGCTCGCCAAAGGCAGGGGGTGACGAGCAGTACTTC. Filled out from reference TRBV7-9 and TRBJ2-7, the complete variable domain reads DTGVSQNPRHKITKRGQNVTFRCDPISEHNRLYWYRQTLGQGPEFLTYFQNEAQLEKSRLLSDRFSAERPKGSFSTLEIQRTEQGDSAMYLCASSSPKAGGDEQYFGPGTRLTVT.

In this sample, this clone turned up once. The rearrangement joins TRBV27 to TRBJ2-7, with 9 bases that match TRBD1. The germline CDR1 and CDR2 sequences are MNHEY and SMNVEV (reference sequence). CDR3 length equals 14 residues. The V and J ends lost 5 bases and 6 bases, in that order; junction bases with no gene match: 8. CDR3 bases: TGTGCCAGCAGTCCCGGGACAGGGTGGGGCGAGCAGTACTTC. It encodes CASSPGTGWGEQYF.

The chain combines TRBV11-2 with TRBJ2-1; no definite D call. Germline loops: CDR1 SGHAT, CDR2 FQNNGV. With 2 bases removed from V and 8 bases from J, the gap between germline ends came to 7 bases. CDR3 size: 12 residues. CDR3 sequence: CASSLSEDEQFF. For the CDR3, the DNA is TGTGCCAGCAGCTTATCTGAGGATGAGCAGTTCTTC. The full variable domain, with the rest looked up from reference TRBV11-2 and TRBJ2-1, is EAGVAQSPRYKIIEKRQSVAFWCNPISGHATLYWYQQILGQGPKLLIQFQNNGVVDDSQLPKDRFSAERLKGVDSTLKIQPAKLEDSAVYLCASSLSEDEQFFGPGTRLTVL.

The chain uses TRBV28 and TRBJ2-2, with D maybe TRBD1 (6 bases). Between the trimmed V and J ends, which lost 8 bases and 2 bases, there was a span of 9 bases. Germline CDR1 is MDHEN and CDR2 is SYDVKM. The CDR3 contains 13 residues. CDR3 amino acids: CASLGGNTGELFF. CDR3 coding DNA: TGTGCCAGCTTAGGGGGAAACACCGGGGAGCTGTTTTTT.

V usage is TRBV12-3 or TRBV12-4 and J usage is TRBJ2-2; a weak D match, TRBD1 (5 bases). V gave up 6 bases and J gave up 5 bases, with 10 bases separating them. This CDR3 is 13 amino acids long. The CDR3 nucleotides read TGTGCCAGCAGGCCGACAGAGACCGGGGAGCTGTTTTTT. This encodes CASRPTETGELFF.

The V call is TRBV28, the J call TRBJ1-5; D is uncertain. V lost 5 bases to trimming and J lost 2 bases, with 10 bases between them. There are 14 residues in the CDR3. From germline, CDR1 is MDHEN and CDR2 SYDVKM. This chain's CDR3 is CASSSIGGNQPQHF. In nucleotides, the CDR3 is TGTGCCAGCAGTAGTATCGGGGGCAATCAGCCCCAGCATTTT.

The genes are TRBV7-9 and TRBJ1-5; D call uncertain. The CDR3 contains 14 residues. From germline, CDR1 is SEHNR and CDR2 FQNEAQ (reference sequence). With 5 bases removed from V and 1 base from J, the gap between germline ends came to 9 bases. For the CDR3, the DNA is TGTGCCAGCAGCCAATCCCAAAGCAATCAGCCCCAGCATTTT. Its protein product is CASSQSQSNQPQHF. Using reference TRBV7-9 and TRBJ1-5 for the parts outside the CDR3, the full variable domain is DTGVSQNPRHKITKRGQNVTFRCDPISEHNRLYWYRQTLGQGPEFLTYFQNEAQLEKSRLLSDRFSAERPKGSFSTLEIQRTEQGDSAMYLCASSQSQSNQPQHFGDGTRLSIL.

This rearrangement joins TRBV19 to TRBJ1-6, with 8 bases aligning to TRBD1. CDR1 and CDR2 from the germline V gene are LNHDA and SQIVND (reference sequence). The CDR3 contains 16 residues. Trimming at V came to 6 bases and at J to 10 bases, leaving 14 bases not matched to a gene. The CDR3 loop reads CASRLTGVEARSPLHF. For the CDR3, the DNA is TGTGCCAGTAGGTTGACAGGGGTGGAGGCGAGATCACCCCTCCACTTT.

J is TRBJ1-4 and V is TRBV30; 8 nucleotides line up with TRBD1. The V segment lost 2 bases and the J segment 5 bases; nucleotides outside the gene matches: 4. CDR1 and CDR2 (germline): GTSNPN, SVGIG (reference sequence). This CDR3 has 14 amino acids. In DNA form, the CDR3 reads TGTGCCTGGAGTCGGACAGGGCAGAATGAAAAACTGTTTTTT. Translated, it gives CAWSRTGQNEKLFF.

The chain recombines TRBV7-9 with TRBJ1-2, with D possibly TRBD1 on 5 matching bases. Germline V gene data show CDR1 as SEHNR and CDR2 as FQNEAQ (reference sequence). There are 15 residues in the CDR3. Trimming shortened V by 5 bases and J by 7 bases, and 20 bases separated the two germline ends. The CDR3 region has the DNA TGTGCCAGCAGCCGGAGCGAGTCTGCGGGACCTGGCTACACCTTC. Translating it yields CASSRSESAGPGYTF. The full variable domain, in which reference TRBV7-9 and TRBJ1-2 provide the parts outside the CDR3, is DTGVSQNPRHKITKRGQNVTFRCDPISEHNRLYWYRQTLGQGPEFLTYFQNEAQLEKSRLLSDRFSAERPKGSFSTLEIQRTEQGDSAMYLCASSRSESAGPGYTFGSGTRLTVV.